Listed below are T cell receptor beta chains from one sample, sequenced in a study of blood T cell repertoires in COVID-19. The assay was immunoSEQ multiplex PCR, and TCRdb's table has in-frame clones only and misses some. The sample consists of some 67,000 clones, 87% of them appearing once. Sequenced: peripheral blood. All receptors come from a woman aged 80 or older with acute or convalescent COVID-19. Both conserved end residues are part of each CDR3. The D gene is left open where the match is weak. Not all rows give a size; the values are once, few, many and, for expanded clones, a class.

D: TRBD1; V: TRBV28; length: 12; size: NA; J: TRBJ1-5; CDR3: CASQTGLQPQHF; DNA: TGTGCCAGCCAGACAGGGTTACAGCCCCAGCATTTT
D: NA; V: TRBV9; length: 14; size: NA; J: TRBJ2-3; CDR3: CASSPRMRADTQYF; DNA: TGTGCCAGCAGCCCCAGAATGAGGGCAGATACGCAGTATTTT
D: NA; V: TRBV7-9; length: 18; size: NA; J: TRBJ2-1; CDR3: CASSLDGGRGVTYNEQFF; DNA: TGTGCCAGCAGCTTAGATGGGGGCCGGGGAGTTACCTACAATGAGCAGTTCTTC
D: NA; V: TRBV5-1; length: 15; size: few; J: TRBJ2-7; CDR3: CASSYWQGGGDEQYF; DNA: TGCGCCAGCAGTTACTGGCAGGGAGGTGGCGACGAGCAGTACTTC
D: TRBD2; V: TRBV19; length: 17; size: once; J: TRBJ2-1; CDR3: CASSIDHGTSSDNEQFF; DNA: TGTGCCAGTAGTATAGATCACGGGACTAGCAGCGACAATGAGCAGTTCTTC
D: NA; V: TRBV5-1; length: 15; size: NA; J: TRBJ1-5; CDR3: CASSPDGNSNQPQHF; DNA: TGCGCCAGCAGCCCGGACGGGAATAGCAATCAGCCCCAGCATTTT
D: NA; V: TRBV3-1/TRBV3-2; length: 15; size: few; J: TRBJ1-1; CDR3: CASSQGLQLNTEAFF; DNA: TGTGCCAGCAGCCAAGGCCTACAGTTGAACACTGAAGCTTTCTTT
D: NA; V: TRBV2; length: 13; size: NA; J: TRBJ1-1; CDR3: CASSGQLNTEAFF; DNA: TGTGCCAGCAGTGGACAGTTGAACACTGAAGCTTTCTTT
D: NA; V: TRBV2; length: 16; size: NA; J: TRBJ1-6; CDR3: CASGIAHLGSNSPLHF; DNA: TGTGCCAGCGGCATTGCCCATTTGGGGAGTAATTCACCCCTCCACTTT
D: NA; V: TRBV28; length: 14; size: NA; J: TRBJ2-1; CDR3: CASSPRLRVGEQFF; DNA: TGTGCCAGCAGTCCCAGGCTCAGGGTGGGTGAGCAGTTCTTC
D: TRBD2; V: TRBV5-1; length: 13; size: NA; J: TRBJ2-1; CDR3: CASNSGSGDEQFF; DNA: TGCGCCAGCAACAGCGGGAGTGGCGATGAGCAGTTCTTC
D: TRBD1; V: TRBV7-8; length: 16; size: NA; J: TRBJ1-4; CDR3: CASSLIRGQGGEKLFF; DNA: TGTGCCAGCAGCTTAATTAGGGGACAGGGTGGTGAAAAACTGTTTTTT
D: NA; V: TRBV20-1; length: 16; size: NA; J: TRBJ2-1; CDR3: CSASLLGRISYNEQFF; DNA: TGCAGTGCTAGTTTATTAGGGAGAATCTCCTACAATGAGCAGTTCTTC
D: NA; V: TRBV2; length: 14; size: NA; J: TRBJ1-1; CDR3: CASSGQGRVTEAFF; DNA: TGTGCCAGCAGTGGTCAGGGTCGAGTCACTGAAGCTTTCTTT
D: NA; V: TRBV3-1/TRBV3-2; length: 14; size: NA; J: TRBJ1-4; CDR3: CASPQQVLNEKLFF; DNA: TGTGCCAGCCCACAGCAAGTCCTTAATGAAAAACTGTTTTTT
D: NA; V: TRBV28; length: 16; size: NA; J: TRBJ1-3; CDR3: CASSLKGPRGGNTIYF; DNA: TGTGCCAGCAGTTTAAAGGGCCCCAGGGGAGGAAACACCATATATTTT
D: NA; V: TRBV7-9; length: 17; size: NA; J: TRBJ1-5; CDR3: CASSYPRRGGFNQPQHF; DNA: TGTGCCAGCAGCTACCCCCGTAGGGGAGGGTTCAATCAGCCCCAGCATTTT
D: TRBD1; V: TRBV6-2/TRBV6-3; length: 14; size: NA; J: TRBJ2-5; CDR3: CASSRTGSRQTQYF; DNA: TGTGCCAGCAGTCGGACAGGGTCTCGACAGACCCAGTACTTC
D: TRBD1; V: TRBV6-5; length: 13; size: NA; J: TRBJ2-1; CDR3: CASGGGRGQEQFF; DNA: TGTGCCAGCGGGGGCGGCAGGGGGCAGGAGCAGTTCTTC
D: NA; V: TRBV28; length: 14; size: NA; J: TRBJ2-7; CDR3: CASSSRGRLYEQYF; DNA: TGTGCCAGCAGTTCCCGAGGCCGCCTTTACGAGCAGTACTTC
D: TRBD2; V: TRBV27; length: 16; size: once; J: TRBJ2-3; CDR3: CASSQTSGRHTDTQYF; DNA: TGTGCCAGCAGCCAGACTAGCGGGAGGCACACAGATACGCAGTATTTT
D: NA; V: TRBV19; length: 12; size: NA; J: TRBJ1-2; CDR3: CASRSQIYGYTF; DNA: TGTGCCAGTAGATCCCAGATCTATGGCTACACCTTC
D: TRBD1; V: TRBV18; length: 17; size: NA; J: TRBJ1-4; CDR3: CASSPRGQASTNEKLFF; DNA: TGTGCCAGCTCACCCCGGGGACAGGCCTCAACTAATGAAAAACTGTTTTTT
D: NA; V: TRBV6-4; length: 10; size: few; J: TRBJ2-1; CDR3: CASMGRRLVF; DNA: TGTGCCAGCATGGGGCGGCGTTTAGTCTTC
D: NA; V: TRBV7-9; length: 14; size: few; J: TRBJ2-3; CDR3: CASSLGVSTDTQYF; DNA: TGTGCCAGCAGCCTAGGAGTTAGCACAGATACGCAGTATTTT
D: NA; V: TRBV7-6; length: 16; size: few; J: TRBJ2-2; CDR3: CASSFSGTVPTGELFF; DNA: TGTGCCAGCAGCTTTTCGGGGACTGTACCCACCGGGGAGCTGTTTTTT
D: NA; V: TRBV5-6; length: 15; size: NA; J: TRBJ1-2; CDR3: CASSLVRQDDYGYTF; DNA: TGTGCCAGCAGCTTGGTACGACAAGATGACTATGGCTACACCTTC
D: TRBD1; V: TRBV24-1; length: 14; size: NA; J: TRBJ2-1; CDR3: CATSGDRDVNEQFF; DNA: TGTGCCACCAGTGGAGACAGGGACGTCAATGAGCAGTTCTTC
D: TRBD1; V: TRBV7-9; length: 14; size: NA; J: TRBJ1-5; CDR3: CASSRTGLNQPQHF; DNA: TGTGCCAGCAGTCGGACAGGGCTCAATCAGCCCCAGCATTTT
D: TRBD1; V: TRBV5-1; length: 15; size: NA; J: TRBJ2-7; CDR3: CASRRDDRGPYEQYF; DNA: TGCGCCAGCAGGCGGGACGACAGGGGGCCCTACGAGCAGTACTTC